This T cell receptor (beta chain) stems from a study of T cell repertoires and HLA-DP antigens. This table comes from immunoSEQ multiplex PCR, and its TCRdb copy is limited to in-frame clones, with some not included. Among about 89,000 clones, around nine tenths were seen once, and the ten largest hold 1.7%. A word on this clone: What it binds is unknown.

The CDR3 totals 16 residues. The V gene lost 6 bases and the J gene lost 0 bases, with 18 bases spanning the gap. Germline loops: CDR1 KGHSH, CDR2 LQKENI. The V and J genes are TRBV18 and TRBJ2-7, with D perhaps given as TRBD1 or TRBD2 (7 bases each). The clonotype was recovered from a man in his fifties or sixties in good health and CMV-seronegative. Sequencing was performed on CD4+ T cells from PBMCs. CDR3 nucleotide sequence: TGTGCCAGCTCCCGGGGGAGGGGGCGCGACTCCTACGAGCAGTACTTC. Translated: CASSRGRGRDSYEQYF.